A selection of T cell receptor beta chains follows, all from one sample in a study of T-cell memory formation after mild COVID-19. TCRdb reanalysed the 5' RACE reads using MiXCR and keeps one entry per CDR3 protein. The table has about 210,000 distinct CDR3 sequences, approximately 10% seen once; the top ten hold around 3.3%. Material for sequencing was PBMCs or a T cell subset sorted from them (not recorded which). The receptor source for this set is a man aged 18 to 30 who had mild COVID-19 (a few samples of this study predate the infection). Cell type and time point are not known. Both conserved end residues are part of each CDR3. The order of the fields is D gene, J gene, V gene, clone size, CDR3 DNA, CDR3 protein. D genes are given only for firm matches. Expanded clones are given a class, and other clones once, few, many or no size at all.

>-|TRBJ1-2|TRBV30|-
TGTGCCTGGGGAGGGAACTATGGCTACACCTTC
CAWGGNYGYTF
>TRBD1|TRBJ1-6|TRBV11-3|-
TGTGCCAGCAGCTTCGTTTTGGACAGGGATGATTCACCCCTCCACTTT
CASSFVLDRDDSPLHF
>TRBD1|TRBJ1-1|TRBV7-9|few
TGTGCCAGCAGCCGACAGGGGAACACTGAAGCTTTCTTT
CASSRQGNTEAFF
>TRBD1|TRBJ1-2|TRBV3-1|few
TGTGCCAGCAGCCAGACAGGGGAACAAGGCTACACCTTC
CASSQTGEQGYTF
>TRBD2|TRBJ2-5|TRBV11-2|-
TGTGCCAGCAGCTTAGGACTAGCGGGGGGCCGGTACCAAGAGACCCAGTACTTC
CASSLGLAGGRYQETQYF
>TRBD1|TRBJ1-2|TRBV25-1|-
TGTGCCAGCAGTGACCCTACAACAGGGGTAGGCGGTGGCTACACCTTC
CASSDPTTGVGGGYTF
>-|TRBJ2-5|TRBV12-3/TRBV12-4|once
TGTGCCAGCAGATTACAGGAAGAGACCCAGTACTTC
CASRLQEETQYF
>-|TRBJ2-5|TRBV4-3|few
TGCGCCAGCAGCCAATACAGGGCGGACTTAGGGGGCCAGTACTTC
CASSQYRADLGGQYF
>TRBD2|TRBJ2-1|TRBV19|-
TGTGCCACCACCCTACTAGCGGGGGGGTACAATGAGCAGTTCTTC
CATTLLAGGYNEQFF
>TRBD1|TRBJ1-1|TRBV7-8|few
TGTGCCAGCAGCTTAGACAGGGGGAACACTGAAGCTTTCTTT
CASSLDRGNTEAFF
>-|TRBJ1-2|TRBV28|-
TGTGCCAGCAGTTTATTTCCAGGAGGACCACCGGGCGGCTACACCTTC
CASSLFPGGPPGGYTF
>-|TRBJ2-5|TRBV6-2/TRBV6-3|-
TGTGCCAGCAGAAACCCGCGACGGGAACAAGAGACCCAGTACTTC
CASRNPRREQETQYF
>-|TRBJ1-5|TRBV7-9|few
TGTGCCAGCAGCCACGGTGGGCCCCAGCATTTT
CASSHGGPQHF
>TRBD1|TRBJ2-5|TRBV7-9|-
TGTGCCAGCAGCTTAGCGCTACAGGGGGAGACCCAGTACTTC
CASSLALQGETQYF
>-|TRBJ2-5|TRBV30|-
TGTGCCTGGAGGCCCCCGACTGGAGAGACCCAGTACTTC
CAWRPPTGETQYF
>-|TRBJ1-3|TRBV9|many
TGTGCCAGCAGCGTAGATGGAGTGACTATTGGCGGAAACACCATATATTTT
CASSVDGVTIGGNTIYF
>-|TRBJ1-2|TRBV5-1|-
TGCGCCAGCAGCCCCGAGGGGGGGAACTATGGCTACACCTTC
CASSPEGGNYGYTF
>-|TRBJ2-2|TRBV29-1|-
TGCAGCGTTGGCACCGGGGAGCTGTTTTTT
CSVGTGELFF
>TRBD2|TRBJ2-1|TRBV4-2|-
TGTGCCAGCAGCCAAGCCGAGACTAGCGGGGGTCTTTACAATGAGCAGTTCTTC
CASSQAETSGGLYNEQFF
>-|TRBJ2-3|TRBV20-1|-
TGCAGTGCTAGTGGGGTAGGGTCCGGCACAGATACGCAGTATTTT
CSASGVGSGTDTQYF
>-|TRBJ1-2|TRBV7-2|few
TGTGCCAGCAGCTTGTCGGCGGGAAATAAGGACTACACCTTC
CASSLSAGNKDYTF
>TRBD1|TRBJ1-4|TRBV28|-
TGTGCCAGCAGTTTATCTCAAGGACAGGGTGAAAAACTGTTTTTT
CASSLSQGQGEKLFF
>TRBD1|TRBJ1-1|TRBV5-1|many
TGCGCCAGCAGCTGGGGGACAGGGGGCGACACTGAAGCTTTCTTT
CASSWGTGGDTEAFF
>-|TRBJ2-5|TRBV5-1|-
TGCGCCAGCACCCAGGGAGGCGGTGGAATCCAAGAGACCCAGTACTTC
CASTQGGGGIQETQYF
>-|TRBJ1-2|TRBV12-3/TRBV12-4|few
TGTGCCAGCAGTGGGGGTGGGGGCTACACCTTC
CASSGGGGYTF
>-|TRBJ2-1|TRBV6-5|-
TGTGCCAGCAGTTTGGGGGGGGGCGGCTCCTACAATGAGCAGTTCTTC
CASSLGGGGSYNEQFF
>TRBD1|TRBJ1-6|TRBV5-3|-
TGTGCCAGAAGCTCTGCCGGACAGGGGGCACGAAATTCACCCCTCCACTTT
CARSSAGQGARNSPLHF
>TRBD2|TRBJ2-7|TRBV4-3|many
TGCGCCAGCAGCGTGGGACTAGCGGAAAGCGAGCAGTACTTC
CASSVGLAESEQYF
>-|TRBJ2-7|TRBV5-1|few
TGCGCCAGCAGCTTGGGGGACACTACCTACGAGCAGTACTTC
CASSLGDTTYEQYF